This entry lists 13 T cell receptor beta chains sequenced from one sample in a study of T cell responses to AZD1222 COVID-19 vaccine. Data came from immunoSEQ multiplex PCR; TCRdb stores just in-frame clones and leaves some out. Here the sample spans roughly 150,000 clones, around nine tenths being singletons. Source: peripheral blood, taken 28 days after the second AZD1222 dose. The receptors come from an adult who received the AZD1222 COVID-19 vaccine.

The rearrangement joins TRBV7-3 to TRBJ2-1, with 8 bases fitting TRBD2. The CDR3 consists of 16 residues. The V segment lost 1 base and the J segment 9 bases; nucleotides outside the gene matches: 11. Germline-derived CDR1 and CDR2 are SGHTA and FQGTGA. In nucleotides, the CDR3 is TGTGCCAGCAGCTTAAATGGGGATAGCGGGACCTCTGAGCAGTTCTTC. It yields the protein CASSLNGDSGTSEQFF.

This clone appeared a few times. This sequence joins TRBV7-3 and TRBJ2-1, with 12 nucleotides matching TRBD2. The CDR3 length is 14 residues. Per germline, CDR1 SGHTA and CDR2 FQGTGA. V trimming: 4 bases; J trimming: 8 bases; junction bases outside the gene matches: 3. The CDR3: CASSSGLAGHEQFF. For the CDR3, the DNA is TGTGCCAGCAGCTCCGGACTAGCGGGACATGAGCAGTTCTTC.

Remarks on this clone: A junction end diverges from the germline sequence, so it may reflect a read error. The chain carries TRBV5-1 and TRBJ1-5; D gene unclear. Germline V gene data show CDR1 as SGHRS and CDR2 as YFSETQ. This CDR3 is built from 13 residues. CDR3 residues: CASSRGPYQAQHF. The CDR3 region has the DNA TGCGCCAGCAGCCGCGGACCTTATCAGGCCCAGCATTTT. Full variable domain (missing parts from reference TRBV5-1 and TRBJ1-5): KAGVTQTPRYLIKTRGQQVTLSCSPISGHRSVSWYQQTPGQGLQFLFEYFSETQRNKGNFPGRFSGRQFSNSRSEMNVSTLELGDSALYLCASSRGPYQAQHFGDGTRLSIL.

This chain connects TRBV6-5 to TRBJ2-6, with a tentative D call TRBD2 (5 bases). This CDR3 has 15 residues. Per germline, CDR1 MNHEY and CDR2 SVGAGI. The V end lost 2 bases, the J end lost 0 bases, and 5 bases lay between the germline ends. The CDR3 is CASSYEGSGANVLTF. The CDR3 DNA follows: TGTGCCAGCAGTTACGAGGGCTCTGGGGCCAACGTCCTGACTTTC.

This chain links TRBV27 with TRBJ2-2; D unclear. Germline assignment: CDR1 MNHEY and CDR2 SMNVEV (reference sequence). Trimming removed 4 bases at V and 5 bases at J, with 14 bases between. The CDR3 loop spans 15 amino acids. CDR3 sequence: CASSWAGVETGELFF. The CDR3 DNA reads as TGTGCCAGCAGTTGGGCAGGAGTAGAGACCGGGGAGCTGTTTTTT.

The genes are TRBV6-5 and TRBJ1-1, with D tentatively TRBD1 (5 bases). CDR3 length: 13 residues. Trimming stripped 0 bases from V and 5 bases from J, with 7 bases between. The germline V gene has CDR1 MNHEY and CDR2 SVGAGI. The CDR3 sequence is CASSYSKGTEAFF. As DNA, the CDR3 is TGTGCCAGCAGTTACTCGAAGGGGACTGAAGCTTTCTTT.

The gene calls are TRBV5-1 and TRBJ1-2, with a possible D match to TRBD1 (5 bases). Germline V gene lookup returns CDR1 SGHRS and CDR2 YFSETQ. CDR3 length: 15 residues. V was shortened by 7 bases and J by 2 bases, with 18 bases between the two germline ends. This CDR3 is CASHPGGATNYGYTF. DNA of the CDR3: TGCGCCAGCCACCCAGGAGGGGCTACCAACTATGGCTACACCTTC.

The chain is built from TRBV27 and TRBJ1-5; perhaps TRBD1 as D (6 bases). CDR1 and CDR2 (germline): MNHEY, SMNVEV (reference sequence). V lost 6 bases and J 2 bases, leaving 20 bases between the germline ends. The length of the CDR3 is 17 residues. This CDR3 is CASSPDLDRMGNQPQHF. DNA of the CDR3: TGTGCCAGCAGCCCCGATTTAGACAGGATGGGCAATCAGCCCCAGCATTTT.

The chain employs TRBV15 and TRBJ1-3; D remains ambiguous. Germline CDR1 LNHNV, CDR2 YYDKDF (reference sequence). The CDR3 contains 12 residues. Trimming left V 4 bases short and J 2 bases short, with 3 bases between. The chain's CDR3 is CATSTTGNTIYF. The CDR3 DNA follows: TGTGCCACCAGCACAACTGGAAACACCATATATTTT.

The chain carries TRBV2 and TRBJ1-4; 8 bases line up with TRBD1. This CDR3 contains 14 residues. V gave up 6 bases and J gave up 6 bases; unmatched junction bases: 6. Looked up from germline, CDR1 is SNHLY and CDR2 is FYNNEI. Here the CDR3 DNA reads TGTGCCAGCAGGGACAGGGCAGGCGATGAAAAACTGTTTTTT. Its translation: CASRDRAGDEKLFF. Full variable domain (remainder filled in from reference TRBV2 and TRBJ1-4): EPEVTQTPSHQVTQMGQEVILRCVPISNHLYFYWYRQILGQKVEFLVSFYNNEISEKSEIFDDQFSVERPDGSNFTLKIRSTKLEDSAMYFCASRDRAGDEKLFFGSGTQLSVL.

The chain carries TRBV2 and TRBJ1-1; 7 nucleotides match TRBD1. CDR3 length: 15 residues. Germline assignment: CDR1 SNHLY and CDR2 FYNNEI. Trimming took 8 bases from V and 6 from J; bases not matched to a gene: 15. In DNA form, the CDR3 reads TGTGCCAGCTTGAGACAGGGCGCGGTTTTGTCTGAAGCTTTCTTT. Translating gives CASLRQGAVLSEAFF.

This chain uses TRBV24-1 with TRBJ1-5; D is unclear. V was clipped by 5 bases and J by 3 bases, with 13 bases between them. CDR1 and CDR2 (germline): KGHDR, SFDVKD. The CDR3 is 15 amino acids. The CDR3 DNA sequence: TGTGCCACCAGTGCGTCAAGTAGTTTCAATCAGCCCCAGCATTTT. This gives the protein CATSASSSFNQPQHF.

The chain is built from TRBV2 and TRBJ2-7; possibly TRBD1 or TRBD2 for D (6 bases each). The CDR3 totals 14 residues. Germline CDR1 SNHLY, CDR2 FYNNEI. V was pared by 6 bases and J by 6 bases, with 18 bases between. This CDR3 is CASRLLDGGGEQYF. The CDR3 nucleotides are TGTGCCAGCAGGCTCCTCGACGGGGGCGGCGAGCAGTACTTC.